This passage covers 19 T cell receptor beta chains from one sample sequenced in a study of T cells after posttransplantation cyclophosphamide. The method was immunoSEQ multiplex PCR; TCRdb's version includes in-frame clones alone and lacks a portion of them. The sample yields about 30,000 clones, without any singletons. What was sequenced was PBMCs. The receptors were gathered from a woman aged 30 to 39 in good health and a related stem cell transplant donor.

This clone was seen ten or more times. This chain connects TRBV19 to TRBJ1-5, with TRBD1 identical over 8 bases. The CDR3 is made up of 16 amino acids. The J segment lost 2 bases and the V segment lost 5 bases, leaving 8 bases of the junction unmatched. The germline V gene encodes CDR1 LNHDA and CDR2 SQIVND (reference sequence). CDR3 amino acids: CASSGQTGAGNQPQHF. The CDR3 DNA is TGTGCCAGTAGTGGACAGACAGGGGCAGGCAATCAGCCCCAGCATTTT.

The rearrangement uses TRBV6-5 and TRBJ2-5; 11 nucleotides agree with TRBD2. In germline, CDR1 is MNHEY, CDR2 SVGAGI. Trimming cost V 6 bases and J 1 base; bases outside gene matches: 4. CDR3 size: 15 residues. Written as DNA, the CDR3 is TGTGCCAGCAGCCTAGGGACTAGCGGCCAAGAGACCCAGTACTTC. It translates to CASSLGTSGQETQYF.

The V and J genes are TRBV24-1 and TRBJ2-2; 10 bases map to TRBD1. The CDR3 spans 14 residues. The germline gives CDR1 KGHDR, CDR2 SFDVKD. V lost 7 bases to trimming and J lost 5 bases; unmatched junction nucleotides: 3. CDR3 loop: CATSGTGETGELFF. DNA for the CDR3: TGTGCCACCAGCGGGACAGGGGAGACCGGGGAGCTGTTTTTT.

This clone was seen ten or more times. The CDR3: CAISAGDRGNSGNTIYF. In DNA form, the CDR3 reads TGTGCCATCAGTGCTGGAGACAGGGGGAATTCTGGAAACACCATATATTTT. The J gene is TRBJ1-3, the V gene TRBV10-3; 9 nucleotides match TRBD1. The CDR3 totals 17 residues. Germline assignment: CDR1 ENHRY and CDR2 SYGVKD. Trimming removed 4 bases from V and 1 base from J; junction bases left unmatched: 8.

Ten or more counts support this clone. This sequence joins TRBV5-4 and TRBJ1-1; the D gene is possibly TRBD1 (6 bases). Per germline, CDR1 SGHNT and CDR2 YYREEE (reference sequence). Deletions cut 0 bases from V and 4 bases from J, with 16 bases between. There are 16 residues in the CDR3. CDR3 residues: CASSLELGALATEAFF. In nucleotides, the CDR3 is TGTGCCAGCAGCTTGGAGTTGGGGGCGCTGGCCACTGAAGCTTTCTTT.

This clone has ten or more counts. The chain has TRBV4-1 and TRBJ2-7; D remains unclear. V was clipped by 4 bases and J by 0 bases, with 13 bases between them. CDR1 MGHRA and CDR2 YSYEKL come from the germline V gene. There are 15 residues in the CDR3. CDR3 DNA: TGCGCCAGCAGCCCCCCCGGTCGTAGCTCCTACGAGCAGTACTTC. Translating gives CASSPPGRSSYEQYF.

The chain joins TRBV28 to TRBJ1-2; 7 nucleotides align to TRBD1. Germline CDR1 and CDR2: MDHEN and SYDVKM. The CDR3 is 16 residues long. After removal of 2 bases from V and 7 bases from J, the junction contained 13 bases not matched to a gene. CDR3 coding DNA: TGTGCCAGCAGTTTACCGAAATCTTTCAGGGGGTTTGGCTACACCTTC. Amino acids: CASSLPKSFRGFGYTF.

This clone showed up many times. This rearrangement joins TRBV7-9 to TRBJ1-3; 7 nucleotides align to TRBD1. Germline CDR1 SEHNR, CDR2 FQNEAQ (reference sequence). The CDR3 contains 14 residues. Germline trimming cut 1 base from V and 4 bases from J; bases unmatched to any gene: 1. The CDR3 DNA is TGTGCCAGCAGCTTAGGGACAGGCGGAAACACCATATATTTT. Residues: CASSLGTGGNTIYF.

This clone was recorded many times. The rearrangement uses TRBV7-9 and TRBJ2-1, with 8 nucleotides matching TRBD1. Germline CDR1 SEHNR, CDR2 FQNEAQ (reference sequence). The CDR3 extends over 15 amino acids. Trimming cost V 6 bases and J 5 bases; bases outside gene matches: 9. The CDR3: CASSRTGRLDNEQFF. The CDR3 DNA reads TGTGCCAGCAGTCGGACAGGGAGACTTGACAATGAGCAGTTCTTC.

This clone came up many times. The genes are TRBV18 and TRBJ1-3, with 7 bases lining up with TRBD1. Trimming took 3 bases from V and 0 from J; bases not matched to a gene: 2. Looked up from germline, CDR1 is KGHSH and CDR2 is LQKENI. The CDR3 sequence is 15 residues long. CDR3 sequence reads: CASSPGQISGNTIYF. The CDR3 DNA reads TGTGCCAGCTCACCGGGACAGATCTCTGGAAACACCATATATTTT.

This clone has ten or more counts. This CDR3 is CASTPSGLLINTGELFF. The CDR3 nucleotides read TGTGCCAGCACGCCATCGGGACTCCTTATAAACACCGGGGAGCTGTTTTTT. V and J are TRBV6-4 and TRBJ2-2, with D maybe TRBD2 (6 bases). The germline V gene has CDR1 MRHNA and CDR2 SNTAGT. The CDR3 sequence is 17 residues long. V was clipped by 7 bases and J by 2 bases, with 20 bases between them.

This clone turned up a few times. The chain has TRBV2 and TRBJ2-3, with TRBD2 identical over 9 bases. The trim removed 2 bases at V and 0 bases at J, leaving 9 bases unmatched. The germline V gene has CDR1 SNHLY and CDR2 FYNNEI. The CDR3 is made up of 18 amino acids. CDR3 sequence (DNA): TGTGCCAGCAGTGAACCCCAGCGGGGGGCCCTTAGCACAGATACGCAGTATTTT. Its translation is CASSEPQRGALSTDTQYF.

This clone was seen many times. The chain couples TRBV4-3 to TRBJ2-6; TRBD1 aligns across 11 bases. The CDR3 covers 18 residues. CDR1 is LGHNA, CDR2 YSLEER, per germline. Germline trimming cut 6 bases from V and 2 bases from J; bases unmatched to any gene: 9. In nucleotides, the CDR3 is TGCGCCAGCAGTAATTTCCCGGGACAGGGGGCTGGGGCCAACGTCCTGACTTTC. Protein: CASSNFPGQGAGANVLTF.

The sample holds many counts of this clone. The chain joins TRBV10-3 to TRBJ2-7, with a possible D match to TRBD1 (6 bases). CDR3 length equals 13 residues. Per germline, CDR1 ENHRY and CDR2 SYGVKD. Trimming shortened V by 8 bases and J by 0 bases, and 11 bases separated the two germline ends. In nucleotides, the CDR3 is TGTGCCATCCGGGACAACCTCTCCTACGAGCAGTACTTC. Its translation: CAIRDNLSYEQYF.

This clone has a count of ten or more. The V gene is TRBV7-2, the J gene TRBJ2-7, with no clear D. Between the trimmed V and J ends, which lost 5 bases and 0 bases, there was a span of 5 bases. The germline V gene encodes CDR1 SGHTA and CDR2 FQGNSA. The CDR3 runs to 12 residues. CDR3 amino acids: CASSIISYEQYF. CDR3 DNA sequence: TGTGCCAGCAGCATAATCTCCTACGAGCAGTACTTC.

The V call is TRBV4-1, the J call TRBJ2-3, with 7 bases aligning to TRBD2. This CDR3 comprises 15 residues. Trimming removed 1 base from V and 2 bases from J; junction bases left unmatched: 3. Germline V CDR1 and CDR2: MGHRA, YSYEKL. CDR3 sequence reads: CASSQGGGLTDTQYF. In DNA form, the CDR3 reads TGCGCCAGCAGCCAAGGGGGGGGTCTCACAGATACGCAGTATTTT.

This chain connects TRBV2 to TRBJ2-7; D is perhaps TRBD2 (5 bases). This CDR3 spans 13 amino acids. CDR1 is SNHLY and CDR2 is FYNNEI in the germline V gene. With 0 bases removed from V and 6 bases from J, the gap between germline ends came to 9 bases. The CDR3 bases are TGTGCCAGCAGTGAAGCCGGGGTACTCGAGCAGTACTTC. This encodes CASSEAGVLEQYF.

Many counts were recorded for this clone. V gene TRBV27 combines with J gene TRBJ1-4; 10 bases align to TRBD1. CDR1 is MNHEY and CDR2 is SMNVEV in the germline V gene (reference sequence). The CDR3 covers 17 residues. The V and J ends lost 5 bases and 8 bases, in that order; junction bases with no gene match: 14. The CDR3 sequence: CASSKTGGSLIIEKLFF. CDR3 DNA sequence: TGTGCCAGCAGTAAGACAGGGGGCAGCCTAATAATCGAAAAACTGTTTTTT. Full variable domain (rest looked up from reference TRBV27 and TRBJ1-4): EAQVTQNPRYLITVTGKKLTVTCSQNMNHEYMSWYRQDPGLGLRQIYYSMNVEVTDKGDVPEGYKVSRKEKRNFPLILESPSPNQTSLYFCASSKTGGSLIIEKLFFGSGTQLSVL.

This clone was recorded many times. This chain joins TRBV5-4 and TRBJ1-1, with TRBD1 matching over 7 bases. Germline values: CDR1 SGHNT, CDR2 YYREEE (reference sequence). With V trimmed by 6 bases and J by 3 bases, 8 bases remained unmatched. This CDR3 is 14 amino acids long. The CDR3 reads CASTPGQKDTEAFF. The DNA for the CDR3 is TGTGCCAGCACGCCGGGACAGAAAGACACTGAAGCTTTCTTT. Using reference TRBV5-4 and TRBJ1-1 for the parts outside the CDR3, the full variable domain is ETGVTQSPTHLIKTRGQQVTLRCSSQSGHNTVSWYQQALGQGPQFIFQYYREEENGRGNFPPRFSGLQFPNYSSELNVNALELDDSALYLCASTPGQKDTEAFFGQGTRLTVV.